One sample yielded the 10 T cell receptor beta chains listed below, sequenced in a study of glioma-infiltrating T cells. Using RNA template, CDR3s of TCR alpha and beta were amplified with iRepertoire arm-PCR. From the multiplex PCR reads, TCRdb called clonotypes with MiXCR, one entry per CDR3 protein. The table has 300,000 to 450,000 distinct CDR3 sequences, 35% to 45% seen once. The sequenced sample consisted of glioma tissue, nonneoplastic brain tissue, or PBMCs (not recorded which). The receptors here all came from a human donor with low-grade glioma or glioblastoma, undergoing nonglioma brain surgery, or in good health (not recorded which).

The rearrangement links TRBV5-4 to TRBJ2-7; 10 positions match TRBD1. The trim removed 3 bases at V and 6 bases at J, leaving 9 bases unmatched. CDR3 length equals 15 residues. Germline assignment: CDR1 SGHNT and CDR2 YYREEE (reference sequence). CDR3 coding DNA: TGTGCCAGCAGCTCTAGACAGGGGGCGCAGCGCGAGCAGTACTTC. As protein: CASSSRQGAQREQYF. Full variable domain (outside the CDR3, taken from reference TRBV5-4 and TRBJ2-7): ETGVTQSPTHLIKTRGQQVTLRCSSQSGHNTVSWYQQALGQGPQFIFQYYREEENGRGNFPPRFSGLQFPNYSSELNVNALELDDSALYLCASSSRQGAQREQYFGPGTRLTVT.

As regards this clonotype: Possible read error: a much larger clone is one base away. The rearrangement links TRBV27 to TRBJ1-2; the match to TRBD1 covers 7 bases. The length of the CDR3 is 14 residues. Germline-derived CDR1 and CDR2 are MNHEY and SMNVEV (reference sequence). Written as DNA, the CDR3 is TGTGCCGGCAGTTTATCTCCAGGGGGCTATGGCTACACCTTC. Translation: CAGSLSPGGYGYTF.

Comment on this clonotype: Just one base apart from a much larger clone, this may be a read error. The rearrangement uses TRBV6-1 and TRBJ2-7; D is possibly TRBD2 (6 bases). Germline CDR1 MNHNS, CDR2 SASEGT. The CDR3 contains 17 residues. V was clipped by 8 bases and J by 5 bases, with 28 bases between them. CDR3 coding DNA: TGTGCCAGCGGACCCTCAATTATCCGGGAGTCAGTCGACGAGCAGTACTTC. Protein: CASGPSIIRESVDEQYF.

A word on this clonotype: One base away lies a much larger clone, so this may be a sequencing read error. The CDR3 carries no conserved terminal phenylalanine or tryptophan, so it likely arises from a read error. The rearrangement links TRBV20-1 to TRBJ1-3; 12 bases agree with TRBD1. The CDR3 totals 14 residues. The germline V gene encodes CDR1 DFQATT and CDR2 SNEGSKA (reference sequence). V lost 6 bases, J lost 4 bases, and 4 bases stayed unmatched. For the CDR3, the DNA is TGCAGTGCGGGACAGGGGGCGAGAGGAAACACCATATATTCT. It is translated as CSAGQGARGNTIYS.

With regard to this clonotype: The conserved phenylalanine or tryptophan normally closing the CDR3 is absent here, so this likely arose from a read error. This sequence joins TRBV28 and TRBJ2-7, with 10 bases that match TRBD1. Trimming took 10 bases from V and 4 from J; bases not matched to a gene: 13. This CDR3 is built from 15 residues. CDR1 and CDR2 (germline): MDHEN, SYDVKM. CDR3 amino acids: CATTPLGTGAYEQYL. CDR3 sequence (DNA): TGTGCCACAACTCCCCTAGGGACAGGGGCGTACGAGCAGTACCTC.

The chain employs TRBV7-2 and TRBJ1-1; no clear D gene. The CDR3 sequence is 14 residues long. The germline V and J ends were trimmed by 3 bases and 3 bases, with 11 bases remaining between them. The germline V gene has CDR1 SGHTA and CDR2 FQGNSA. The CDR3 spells CASSFYSADTEAFF. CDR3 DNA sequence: TGTGCCAGCAGCTTCTACTCAGCAGACACTGAAGCTTTCTTT. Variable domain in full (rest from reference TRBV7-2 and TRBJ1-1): GAGVSQSPSNKVTEKGKDVELRCDPISGHTALYWYRQSLGQGLEFLIYFQGNSAPDKSGLPSDRFSAERTGGSVSTLTIQRTQQEDSAVYLCASSFYSADTEAFFGQGTRLTVV.

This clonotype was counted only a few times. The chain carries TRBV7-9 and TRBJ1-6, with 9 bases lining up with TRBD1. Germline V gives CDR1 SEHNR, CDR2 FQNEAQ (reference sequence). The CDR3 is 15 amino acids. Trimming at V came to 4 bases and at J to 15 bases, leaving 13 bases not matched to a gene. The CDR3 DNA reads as TGTGCCAGCAGCTCAACCGGGACAGGGATCCAGTTCCTCCACTTT. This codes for CASSSTGTGIQFLHF.

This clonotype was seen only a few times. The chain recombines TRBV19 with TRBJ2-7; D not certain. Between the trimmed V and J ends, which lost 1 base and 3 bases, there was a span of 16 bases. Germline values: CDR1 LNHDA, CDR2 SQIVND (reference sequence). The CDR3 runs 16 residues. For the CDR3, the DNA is TGTGCCAGTAGTATAGGAGTAGCAGAGCAAGGCTACGAGCAGTACTTC. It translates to CASSIGVAEQGYEQYF.

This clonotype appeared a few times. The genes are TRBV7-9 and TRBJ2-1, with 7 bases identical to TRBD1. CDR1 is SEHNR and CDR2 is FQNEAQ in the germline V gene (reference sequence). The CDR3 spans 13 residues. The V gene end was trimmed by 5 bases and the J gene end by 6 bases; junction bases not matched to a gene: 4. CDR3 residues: CASSMGTVNEQFF. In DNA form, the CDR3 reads TGTGCCAGCAGCATGGGGACAGTCAATGAGCAGTTCTTC.

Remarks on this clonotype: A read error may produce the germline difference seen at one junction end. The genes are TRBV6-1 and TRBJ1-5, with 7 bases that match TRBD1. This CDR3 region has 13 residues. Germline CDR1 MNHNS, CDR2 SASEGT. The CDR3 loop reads CASSLQGYQPQHF. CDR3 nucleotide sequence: TGTGCTAGCAGCCTACAGGGGTATCAGCCCCAGCATTTT.